These T cell receptor beta chains were read from a single sample in a study of T cell changes during pregnancy in multiple sclerosis. Repertoires were generated with immunoSEQ multiplex PCR, while TCRdb's copy carries only in-frame clones and drops some. The table has roughly 29,000 clones, just over 90% seen once. The sequencing here drew on CD8+ T cells from peripheral blood mononuclear cells, taken before pregnancy. These receptors were collected from a female donor with multiple sclerosis, enrolled in a pregnancy study. Both conserved end residues are part of each CDR3. The order of the fields is J gene, clone size, D gene, V gene, CDR3 DNA, CDR3 protein. D genes are given only for firm matches. Some rows have no size entry. The others give once, few or many, or a class for an expanded clone.

J gene: TRBJ2-7
clone size: NA
D gene: TRBD1
V gene: TRBV5-5
CDR3 DNA: TGTGCCAGCAGCTTGGAGGGACAGGGTTTCGAGCAGTACTTC
CDR3 protein: CASSLEGQGFEQYF

J gene: TRBJ1-2
clone size: NA
D gene: TRBD1
V gene: TRBV28
CDR3 DNA: TGTGCCAGCAGTCAACACTCGGGACAGCCCAGAGGCTATGGCTACACCTTC
CDR3 protein: CASSQHSGQPRGYGYTF

J gene: TRBJ2-7
clone size: NA
D gene: NA
V gene: TRBV7-9
CDR3 DNA: TGTGCCAGCAGCCCAGGAGGGGTGGGCTACGAGCAGTACTTC
CDR3 protein: CASSPGGVGYEQYF

J gene: TRBJ2-3
clone size: once
D gene: NA
V gene: TRBV4-1
CDR3 DNA: TGCGCCAGCAGCCACGATGGACTAACGGATACGCAGTATTTT
CDR3 protein: CASSHDGLTDTQYF

J gene: TRBJ2-7
clone size: NA
D gene: NA
V gene: TRBV28
CDR3 DNA: TGTGCCAGCAGTTTGGCCAGTAACTACGAGCAGTACTTC
CDR3 protein: CASSLASNYEQYF

J gene: TRBJ2-1
clone size: NA
D gene: NA
V gene: TRBV7-8
CDR3 DNA: TGTGCCAGCAGCCCTACGGGCAATGAGCAGTTCTTC
CDR3 protein: CASSPTGNEQFF

J gene: TRBJ2-7
clone size: NA
D gene: TRBD1
V gene: TRBV7-6
CDR3 DNA: TGTGCCAGCAGCTTGTTTCCGGGACAGGGGGCAGACGAGCAGTACTTC
CDR3 protein: CASSLFPGQGADEQYF

J gene: TRBJ2-5
clone size: once
D gene: NA
V gene: TRBV5-1
CDR3 DNA: TGCGCCAGCAGCTTGGAACAGGGATACCAAGAGACCCAGTACTTC
CDR3 protein: CASSLEQGYQETQYF

J gene: TRBJ2-2
clone size: NA
D gene: NA
V gene: TRBV7-3
CDR3 DNA: TGTGCCAGCAGCCCGCATATTTGGAGGGGTGGAACCGGGGAGCTGTTTTTT
CDR3 protein: CASSPHIWRGGTGELFF

J gene: TRBJ1-5
clone size: few
D gene: NA
V gene: TRBV25-1
CDR3 DNA: TGTGCCAGCAGTCTTCTCCAGGCAGGGGAAGGCAATCAGCCCCAGCATTTT
CDR3 protein: CASSLLQAGEGNQPQHF

J gene: TRBJ1-4
clone size: once
D gene: NA
V gene: TRBV6-1
CDR3 DNA: TGTGCCAGCACGGGAGAAAAACTGTTTTTT
CDR3 protein: CASTGEKLFF

J gene: TRBJ2-1
clone size: NA
D gene: NA
V gene: TRBV4-1
CDR3 DNA: TGCGCCAGCACTTCCTCCGCCTACAATGAGCAGTTCTTC
CDR3 protein: CASTSSAYNEQFF

J gene: TRBJ1-1
clone size: NA
D gene: TRBD1
V gene: TRBV6-4
CDR3 DNA: TGTGCCAGCAGTGAAGTCCCAGGGGGCGTTACTGAAGCTTTCTTT
CDR3 protein: CASSEVPGGVTEAFF

J gene: TRBJ2-1
clone size: NA
D gene: NA
V gene: TRBV13
CDR3 DNA: TGTGCCAGCAAGTGGGGTGGACTTGAGCAGTTCTTC
CDR3 protein: CASKWGGLEQFF

J gene: TRBJ1-1
clone size: NA
D gene: NA
V gene: TRBV21-1
CDR3 DNA: TGTGCCAGCAGCAAAAACGTTCAGACCGTTAGACAGCCTCAGGGGCTTATGAACACTGAAGCTTTCTTT
CDR3 protein: CASSKNVQTVRQPQGLMNTEAFF

J gene: TRBJ2-1
clone size: NA
D gene: TRBD2
V gene: TRBV7-3
CDR3 DNA: TGTGCCAGCAGCTTAACAGCGGGAGACCCCTACAATGAGCAGTTCTTC
CDR3 protein: CASSLTAGDPYNEQFF

J gene: TRBJ2-7
clone size: NA
D gene: TRBD1
V gene: TRBV9
CDR3 DNA: TGTGCCAGCAGCCCCAGGGACAGGGGTTACGAGCAGTACTTC
CDR3 protein: CASSPRDRGYEQYF

J gene: TRBJ2-7
clone size: NA
D gene: NA
V gene: TRBV7-6
CDR3 DNA: TGTGCCAGCAGCCCCCGACAGGCATACGAGCAGTACTTC
CDR3 protein: CASSPRQAYEQYF

J gene: TRBJ1-3
clone size: NA
D gene: NA
V gene: TRBV7-9
CDR3 DNA: TGTGCCAGCAGCCGGGGAGATTCTGGAAACACCATATATTTT
CDR3 protein: CASSRGDSGNTIYF

J gene: TRBJ2-7
clone size: NA
D gene: NA
V gene: TRBV6-5
CDR3 DNA: TGTGCCAGCAGGATTACGGGACTTGAAACCTACGAGCAGTACTTC
CDR3 protein: CASRITGLETYEQYF

J gene: TRBJ1-1
clone size: NA
D gene: NA
V gene: TRBV25-1
CDR3 DNA: TGTGCCAGCAGTGAATCGCCAGGTTCTTTAACCACTGAAGCTTTCTTT
CDR3 protein: CASSESPGSLTTEAFF

J gene: TRBJ2-2
clone size: NA
D gene: TRBD1
V gene: TRBV27
CDR3 DNA: TGTGCCAGCAGTTTATCCGGGACAGGGTCAGGGGAGCTGTTTTTT
CDR3 protein: CASSLSGTGSGELFF

J gene: TRBJ2-7
clone size: NA
D gene: NA
V gene: TRBV13
CDR3 DNA: TGTGCCAGCAGCTCCCGGACTGTAACCTACGAGCAGTACTTC
CDR3 protein: CASSSRTVTYEQYF